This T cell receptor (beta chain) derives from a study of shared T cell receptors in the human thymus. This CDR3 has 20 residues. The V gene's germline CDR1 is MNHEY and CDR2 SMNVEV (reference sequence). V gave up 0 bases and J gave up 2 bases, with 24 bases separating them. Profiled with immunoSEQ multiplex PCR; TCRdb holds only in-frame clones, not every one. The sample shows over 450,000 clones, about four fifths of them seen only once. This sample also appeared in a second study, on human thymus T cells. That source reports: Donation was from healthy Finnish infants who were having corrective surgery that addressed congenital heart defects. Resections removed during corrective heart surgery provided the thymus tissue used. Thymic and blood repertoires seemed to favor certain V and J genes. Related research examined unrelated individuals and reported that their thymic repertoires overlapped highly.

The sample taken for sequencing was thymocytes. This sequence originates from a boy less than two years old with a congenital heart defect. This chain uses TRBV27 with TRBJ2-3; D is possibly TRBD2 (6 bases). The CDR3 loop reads CASSLSSPQDDGRNTDTQYF. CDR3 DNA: TGTGCCAGCAGTTTATCGTCTCCCCAAGACGACGGGAGAAACACAGATACGCAGTATTTT.